Listed below are T cell receptor beta chains from one sample, sequenced in a study of T cells after yellow fever vaccination. TCRdb called the 5' RACE reads again in MiXCR, with one record for every CDR3 protein. Counted here are almost 600,000 distinct CDR3 sequences, roughly 12% occurring once; the ten biggest clones make up 11% to 15%. The source material was PBMCs, sampled on the day of the yellow fever booster vaccination. The receptors derive from a man between 25 and 39 years old who received the YFV17D yellow fever vaccine. Both conserved end residues are part of each CDR3. The D gene is left open where the match is weak. For some rows the clone size is stated as once, few or many, or as a class when expanded; others skip it.

d_gene	v_gene	j_gene	abundance	CDR3aa	CDR3nt
NA	TRBV20-1	TRBJ2-7	NA	CSATETTYEQYF	TGCAGTGCTACCGAGACAACCTACGAGCAGTACTTC
NA	TRBV7-2	TRBJ2-3	few	CASSLWGSEYTDTQYF	TGTGCCAGCAGCTTATGGGGTAGCGAATACACAGATACGCAGTATTTT
NA	TRBV7-2	TRBJ2-3	NA	CASSFSGLAKDTQYF	TGTGCCAGCAGCTTTTCCGGGCTAGCAAAGGATACGCAGTATTTT
TRBD2	TRBV5-1	TRBJ2-1	few	CASSPTRGGEQFF	TGCGCCAGCAGCCCGACTAGGGGAGGGGAGCAGTTCTTC
NA	TRBV6-2/TRBV6-3	TRBJ2-7	few	CATRDSYEQYF	TGTGCCACCCGGGACTCATACGAGCAGTACTTC
NA	TRBV7-3	TRBJ2-5	NA	CASSLKGGGLETQYF	TGTGCCAGCAGCTTAAAAGGGGGGGGATTAGAGACCCAGTACTTC
TRBD1	TRBV20-1	TRBJ1-4	NA	CSASDRGGREKLFF	TGCAGTGCAAGTGACAGGGGCGGTCGCGAAAAACTGTTTTTT
NA	TRBV27	TRBJ2-1	once	CASSFRGKGNEQFF	TGTGCCAGCAGTTTTAGGGGGAAGGGCAATGAGCAGTTCTTC
NA	TRBV5-1	TRBJ2-3	NA	CASKQTDTQYF	TGCGCCAGCAAACAGACAGATACGCAGTATTTT
NA	TRBV2	TRBJ2-1	NA	CASKTGSRAYNEQFF	TGTGCCAGCAAAACAGGGTCTCGCGCCTACAATGAGCAGTTCTTC
NA	TRBV5-1	TRBJ2-1	NA	CASSLLGFISSYNEQFF	TGCGCCAGCAGCTTATTAGGGTTTATCAGCTCCTACAATGAGCAGTTCTTC
NA	TRBV6-7	TRBJ2-1	once	CASSYSRGVSSYNEQFF	TGTGCCAGCAGTTACTCGCGAGGGGTTAGCTCCTACAATGAGCAGTTCTTC
NA	TRBV7-2	TRBJ2-1	NA	CASSLVLVDNEQFF	TGTGCCAGCAGCTTAGTTCTAGTTGACAATGAGCAGTTCTTC
NA	TRBV29-1	TRBJ2-3	NA	CSVQSPDTQYF	TGCAGCGTTCAATCTCCGGATACGCAGTATTTT
NA	TRBV7-8	TRBJ2-4	NA	CASSRGLAKNIQYF	TGTGCCAGCAGCAGGGGGTTAGCCAAAAACATTCAGTACTTC
NA	TRBV19	TRBJ2-7	NA	CASSIVGYEQYF	TGTGCCAGTAGTATCGTCGGCTACGAGCAGTACTTC
NA	TRBV20-1	TRBJ2-3	once	CSARDQSRGTDTQYF	TGCAGTGCTAGAGATCAGAGTAGGGGCACAGATACGCAGTATTTT
NA	TRBV9	TRBJ2-7	few	CASSPFGAREQYF	TGTGCCAGCAGCCCCTTTGGCGCGAGAGAGCAGTACTTC
TRBD2	TRBV6-1	TRBJ2-1	few	CASLAGGPPSYNEQFF	TGTGCCAGTCTAGCGGGAGGGCCCCCTTCCTACAATGAGCAGTTCTTC
TRBD2	TRBV3-1	TRBJ2-3	NA	CASSQGSSGSADTQYF	TGTGCCAGCAGCCAGGGGAGTAGCGGGAGTGCAGATACGCAGTATTTT
NA	TRBV9	TRBJ2-2	many	CASSPNLHTGELFF	TGTGCCAGCAGCCCTAACCTCCACACCGGGGAGCTGTTTTTT
NA	TRBV19	TRBJ2-1	few	CASRPGRSYNEQFF	TGTGCCAGTAGGCCTGGGCGCTCCTACAATGAGCAGTTCTTC
NA	TRBV2	TRBJ2-3	NA	CASRGTHTQYF	TGTGCCAGCCGGGGGACGCATACGCAGTATTTT